This T cell receptor beta chain emerged from a study of neoadjuvant anti-PD-1 for oral cavity cancer. On the study more broadly: Patients without progression got a fourth dose around day 43. Study conclusions and caveats: Each response group had just three patients in TCR analyses.

Generated by immunoSEQ multiplex PCR, the TCRdb table keeps only in-frame clones and is missing some. The profile shows approximately 37,000 clones, approximately 87% of them singletons. CDR1 and CDR2 (germline): LNHDA, SQIVND (reference sequence). V shed 8 bases and J shed 1 base, with 11 bases lying between them. The CDR3 sequence is 13 residues long. This clone was observed a single time. Its antigen is not known. Sequencing was performed on PBMCs, taken before nivolumab (anti-PD-1) treatment. The chain is built from TRBV19 and TRBJ1-1; no firm D call. The TCR was taken from a person aged 35-80 years with oral cavity squamous cell carcinoma. CDR3 nucleotides: TGTGCCAGTGGGATAAGGGCGAACACTGAAGCTTTCTTT. Protein product: CASGIRANTEAFF.